A selection of T cell receptor beta chains follows, all from one sample in a study of regulatory T cells. Produced via immunoSEQ multiplex PCR; TCRdb's table is partial and in-frame only. The data hold 30,000 to 40,000 clones, with approximately 91% observed a single time. The sequencing input was conventional CD4+ T cells sorted from blood. These receptors originate from a young adult with CD3G deficiency. Both conserved end residues are trimmed from each CDR3. Each record gives: J gene, V gene, CDR3 length, CDR3 protein.

J gene: TRBJ1-5
V gene: TRBV6-1
CDR3 length: 11
CDR3 protein: ASSSYSNQPQH

J gene: TRBJ2-2
V gene: TRBV9
CDR3 length: 13
CDR3 protein: ASSGGTDGFRELF

J gene: TRBJ1-1
V gene: TRBV5-1
CDR3 length: 12
CDR3 protein: ASSSGTPMAEAF

J gene: TRBJ1-1
V gene: TRBV6-1
CDR3 length: 13
CDR3 protein: ASRTLTGGNTEAF

J gene: TRBJ1-1
V gene: TRBV19
CDR3 length: 11
CDR3 protein: ASSEGSYTEAF

J gene: TRBJ1-5
V gene: TRBV19
CDR3 length: 14
CDR3 protein: ASSSVEGTSNQPQH

J gene: TRBJ1-1
V gene: TRBV6-1
CDR3 length: 12
CDR3 protein: ASFRSLRGTEAF

J gene: TRBJ2-3
V gene: TRBV10-3
CDR3 length: 12
CDR3 protein: AISEGQTPDTQY

J gene: TRBJ2-1
V gene: TRBV6-1
CDR3 length: 12
CDR3 protein: ASSELSDYNEQF

J gene: TRBJ2-2
V gene: TRBV28
CDR3 length: 13
CDR3 protein: ASSLGAGITGELF

J gene: TRBJ2-7
V gene: TRBV28
CDR3 length: 12
CDR3 protein: ATGTGQVTTKQY

J gene: TRBJ1-4
V gene: TRBV27
CDR3 length: 13
CDR3 protein: ASSSSGQGEEKLF

J gene: TRBJ1-1
V gene: TRBV5-1
CDR3 length: 12
CDR3 protein: ASSWGQGGTEAF

J gene: TRBJ2-2
V gene: TRBV5-1
CDR3 length: 12
CDR3 protein: ASSLLATTGELF

J gene: TRBJ2-3
V gene: TRBV7-9
CDR3 length: 15
CDR3 protein: ASSLFPGQGYTDTQY

J gene: TRBJ2-2
V gene: TRBV28
CDR3 length: 13
CDR3 protein: ASSLRGRLDGELF

J gene: TRBJ1-1
V gene: TRBV7-2
CDR3 length: 11
CDR3 protein: ASSLRQGQRAF

J gene: TRBJ1-2
V gene: TRBV28
CDR3 length: 11
CDR3 protein: ASSRPLLGGYT

J gene: TRBJ2-5
V gene: TRBV28
CDR3 length: 14
CDR3 protein: ASSLRTGPLQETQY

J gene: TRBJ2-7
V gene: TRBV5-1
CDR3 length: 12
CDR3 protein: ASRARPGQGEQY

J gene: TRBJ2-1
V gene: TRBV7-2
CDR3 length: 10
CDR3 protein: ASSLARLEQF

J gene: TRBJ1-5
V gene: TRBV6-1
CDR3 length: 12
CDR3 protein: ASSGGLSNQPQH

J gene: TRBJ2-6
V gene: TRBV18
CDR3 length: 17
CDR3 protein: ASSPSPGRPSSGANVLT

J gene: TRBJ2-5
V gene: TRBV6-1
CDR3 length: 13
CDR3 protein: ASSRRGTLQETQY

J gene: TRBJ2-7
V gene: TRBV7-8
CDR3 length: 14
CDR3 protein: ASSLASDRDSYEQY

J gene: TRBJ2-7
V gene: TRBV28
CDR3 length: 13
CDR3 protein: ASSQGGQSIYEQY

J gene: TRBJ2-3
V gene: TRBV10-3
CDR3 length: 11
CDR3 protein: AISSGGADTQY

J gene: TRBJ2-7
V gene: TRBV7-2
CDR3 length: 11
CDR3 protein: ASSFYGGPEQY

J gene: TRBJ1-1
V gene: TRBV19
CDR3 length: 13
CDR3 protein: ASSKTGTSNTEAF

J gene: TRBJ1-2
V gene: TRBV6-6
CDR3 length: 11
CDR3 protein: ASSPFTDYGYT

J gene: TRBJ2-7
V gene: TRBV28
CDR3 length: 12
CDR3 protein: ASSLLGLSYEQY

J gene: TRBJ1-1
V gene: TRBV5-1
CDR3 length: 13
CDR3 protein: ASSQWDRGLTEAF

J gene: TRBJ2-2
V gene: TRBV5-1
CDR3 length: 12
CDR3 protein: ASSLVGVTGELF

J gene: TRBJ2-1
V gene: TRBV6-1
CDR3 length: 12
CDR3 protein: ASSRTGGSSEQF

J gene: TRBJ2-6
V gene: TRBV18
CDR3 length: 17
CDR3 protein: ASSPFLIAGDGGANVLT

J gene: TRBJ2-1
V gene: TRBV20-1
CDR3 length: 9
CDR3 protein: SARTRGEQF

J gene: TRBJ2-2
V gene: TRBV27
CDR3 length: 15
CDR3 protein: ASSYLLASGRHGELF

J gene: TRBJ2-1
V gene: TRBV5-1
CDR3 length: 11
CDR3 protein: ASKGQADNEQF

J gene: TRBJ2-3
V gene: TRBV7-9
CDR3 length: 11
CDR3 protein: ASSLGHSDTQY

J gene: TRBJ1-1
V gene: TRBV19
CDR3 length: 11
CDR3 protein: ASSRTGGTEAF

J gene: TRBJ2-7
V gene: TRBV6-4
CDR3 length: 13
CDR3 protein: ASSVNWGGSYEQY

J gene: TRBJ2-7
V gene: TRBV6-1
CDR3 length: 13
CDR3 protein: ASSEAWTGNYEQY

J gene: TRBJ1-2
V gene: TRBV4-1
CDR3 length: 14
CDR3 protein: ASSQVGTPTNYGYT

J gene: TRBJ2-7
V gene: TRBV7-8
CDR3 length: 13
CDR3 protein: ASSLAGGGSGEQY

J gene: TRBJ1-2
V gene: TRBV30
CDR3 length: 11
CDR3 protein: AWSVGGTYGYT